The rows below give T cell receptor beta chains drawn from one sample of a study of T cell responses to AZD1222 COVID-19 vaccine. The protocol was immunoSEQ multiplex PCR, while the TCRdb copy is restricted to in-frame clones and leaves out a portion. The sample holds around 180,000 clones; almost 95% are singletons and the top ten take 9.2%. Here the sequenced sample was peripheral blood, taken on day 0 of AZD1222 vaccination. These receptor sequences come from an adult in good health. Both conserved end residues are part of each CDR3. D genes are given only for firm matches. The size field is filled for only some rows; it gives once, few, many or a size class.

size	V	J	D	DNA	CDR3
NA	TRBV27	TRBJ1-5	NA	TGTACCGCGGGGGTGGGTAAGCAGCCCCAGCATTTT	CTAGVGKQPQHF
NA	TRBV6-4	TRBJ2-3	NA	TGTGCCAGCAGTGATGCGGCAGATACGCAGTATTTT	CASSDAADTQYF
NA	TRBV27	TRBJ2-7	TRBD1	TGTGCCAGCAGTTTACAACCGGGACAGGGGGCCTACGAGCAGTACTTC	CASSLQPGQGAYEQYF
NA	TRBV6-2/TRBV6-3	TRBJ2-7	TRBD2	TGTGCCAGCAGTCCCTGGACTAGCGGGAGGGACGAGCAGTACTTC	CASSPWTSGRDEQYF
NA	TRBV2	TRBJ2-1	TRBD1	TGTGCCAGCAGTGGGACAGGGCATAATGAGCAGTTCTTC	CASSGTGHNEQFF
NA	TRBV24-1	TRBJ2-5	TRBD2	TGTGCCACCAGTGATGCTAGCGGGAGTTACCAAGAGACCCAGTACTTC	CATSDASGSYQETQYF
NA	TRBV6-5	TRBJ2-7	NA	TGTGCCAGCATGAGGGACGGGAACTACGAGCAGTACTTC	CASMRDGNYEQYF
NA	TRBV7-9	TRBJ2-1	TRBD1	TGTGCCAGCAGCTTAGGTTTTGGGACAGGGCTTGAGCAGTTCTTC	CASSLGFGTGLEQFF
NA	TRBV29-1	TRBJ2-3	NA	TGCAGCGCCCCCGGGACGTGGGATTCAGATACGCAGTATTTT	CSAPGTWDSDTQYF
once	TRBV7-2	TRBJ2-5	NA	TGTGCCAGCAGCCGGGGGTGGCCAGAGACCCAGTACTTC	CASSRGWPETQYF
NA	TRBV11-2	TRBJ1-2	NA	TGTGCCAGCAGTTCCTGGGACAAGAACTATGGCTACACCTTC	CASSSWDKNYGYTF
NA	TRBV27	TRBJ2-2	NA	TGTGCCAGCAGTCCAGGGACAAACGCGAACACCGGGGAGCTGTTTTTT	CASSPGTNANTGELFF
NA	TRBV5-1	TRBJ2-1	TRBD2	TGCGCCAGCAGCGCGGGACTAGCGGGACGAGAGCAGTTCTTC	CASSAGLAGREQFF
NA	TRBV28	TRBJ1-3	NA	TGTGCCAGCAGTAAAGGGGGAAACACCATATATTTT	CASSKGGNTIYF
NA	TRBV7-6	TRBJ2-5	NA	TGTGCCAGCAGCCTAGGCCCACCTTTGGCAGGGGATATGGAGACCCAGTACTTC	CASSLGPPLAGDMETQYF
NA	TRBV5-4	TRBJ2-7	TRBD2	TGTGCCAGCAGCTCTAAGACGGGACTAGGATCCTACGAGCAGTACTTC	CASSSKTGLGSYEQYF